The present entry profiles one T cell receptor (beta chain) with its context. Regions amplified from RNA transcripts were the TCR beta CDR3 regions. When the TCR CDR3 underwent first-round RT-PCR, the HTBI primer set was used. TCRdb reanalysed the multiplex PCR reads using MiXCR and keeps one entry per CDR3 protein. There are hundreds of thousands of distinct CDR3 sequences in the sample; roughly 40% occur only once, and roughly 8.3% lies in the top ten. The entry originates in a study of T cells in Graves' hyperthyroidism and ophthalmopathy. The sequenced sample consisted of blood. This clonotype originated in a man younger than 35 with Graves' hyperthyroidism.

The CDR3 is CASTKRGGFTEAFF. The CDR3 DNA sequence: TGTGCCAGCACCAAGAGGGGGGGATTCACTGAAGCTTTCTTT. The gene calls are TRBV25-1 and TRBJ1-1; a possible D gene is TRBD1 (6 bases). This CDR3 contains 14 residues. Germline V gene sequence: CDR1 MGHDK, CDR2 SYGVNS. Trimming took 7 bases from V and 4 from J, leaving 16 bases between them.